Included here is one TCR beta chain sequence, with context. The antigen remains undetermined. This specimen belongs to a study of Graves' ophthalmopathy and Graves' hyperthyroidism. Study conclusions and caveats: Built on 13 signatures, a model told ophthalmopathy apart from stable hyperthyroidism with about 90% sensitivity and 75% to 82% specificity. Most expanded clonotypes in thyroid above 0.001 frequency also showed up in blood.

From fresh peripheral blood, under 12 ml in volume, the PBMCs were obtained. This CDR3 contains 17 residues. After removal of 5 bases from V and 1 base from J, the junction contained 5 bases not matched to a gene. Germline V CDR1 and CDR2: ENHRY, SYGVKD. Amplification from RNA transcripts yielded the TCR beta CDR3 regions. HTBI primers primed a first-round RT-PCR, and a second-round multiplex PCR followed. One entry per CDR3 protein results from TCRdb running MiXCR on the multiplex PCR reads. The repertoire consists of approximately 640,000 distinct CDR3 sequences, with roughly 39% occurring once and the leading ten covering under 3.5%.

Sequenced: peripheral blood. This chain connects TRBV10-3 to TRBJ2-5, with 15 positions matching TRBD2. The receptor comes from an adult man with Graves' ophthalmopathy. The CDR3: CAISNPGLAGGQETQYF. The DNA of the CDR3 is TGTGCCATCAGTAACCCGGGACTAGCGGGAGGCCAAGAGACCCAGTACTTC.